This is a list of T cell receptor beta chains from one sample in a study of T cell changes during pregnancy in multiple sclerosis. Clones were sequenced by immunoSEQ multiplex PCR, and TCRdb holds only the in-frame ones, with some missing. The profile shows around 57,000 clones, 85% to 90% of them singletons. Sequenced material: peripheral blood, taken in the first trimester of pregnancy. Receptor source: a female donor in good health, enrolled as a control in a pregnancy study. Both conserved end residues are part of each CDR3. The order of the fields is J gene, V gene, CDR3 protein.

TRBJ1-1 TRBV5-1 CASSEGTENTEAFF
TRBJ2-7 TRBV11-3 CASSDITSGAYEQYF
TRBJ2-3 TRBV11-2 CASRDRRGGDTDTQYF
TRBJ2-1 TRBV29-1 CSVTENEQFF
TRBJ1-1 TRBV13 CASSGRDRITEAFF
TRBJ2-3 TRBV30 CAWMGGGTDTQYF
TRBJ2-4 TRBV6-6 CASSYKSGEAKNIQYF
TRBJ1-6 TRBV30 CAWNGQGRVSPLHF
TRBJ1-1 TRBV11-2 CASSRDRGLEAFF
TRBJ1-1 TRBV7-9 CASSFSQVITEAFF
TRBJ2-2 TRBV7-9 CASFNPGELFF
TRBJ1-1 TRBV5-6 CASSLVPRGPEGMTEAFF
TRBJ2-1 TRBV19 CASSIQASNEQFF
TRBJ1-4 TRBV10-3 CAITLGPGEKLFF
TRBJ1-2 TRBV2 CASNSGQPGHGYTF
TRBJ2-2 TRBV27 CASSLGWVAGGPRTGELFF
TRBJ1-1 TRBV30 CAWSVPGRRAFF
TRBJ2-7 TRBV25-1 CASSESTGYYEQYF
TRBJ1-3 TRBV6-5 CASSPDIHTIYF
TRBJ2-1 TRBV7-2 CASSLALAGAYNEQFF
TRBJ1-5 TRBV18 CASSPGDIQRQPQHF
TRBJ1-1 TRBV7-8 CASSLDLRGGGAGTEAFF
TRBJ2-3 TRBV9 CASSVVAAGDTQYF
TRBJ1-1 TRBV7-9 CASSRGRSELDTEAFF
TRBJ1-4 TRBV2 CASKQGINEKLFF
TRBJ1-3 TRBV10-3 CAISDLGQVSGNTIYF
TRBJ2-3 TRBV7-8 CASRSLRRGQGGTDTQYF
TRBJ2-7 TRBV2 CASSDPGGPSSYEQYF
TRBJ1-1 TRBV25-1 CASRPPQGAGTEAFF
TRBJ1-6 TRBV7-3 CASSLGGQPNSPLHF
TRBJ1-1 TRBV19 CASAPGLAFF